The rows below give T cell receptor beta chains drawn from one sample of a study of cytomegalovirus exposure and HLA in healthy donors. Sequencing was performed with immunoSEQ multiplex PCR; in TCRdb, only in-frame clones are kept and a portion is missing. Here the sample spans under 110,000 clones, about 85% being singletons. Sequenced input: PBMCs. The receptors stem from a man aged 25-45 years in good health and CMV-seronegative. The CDR3 runs from the conserved cysteine through the conserved F or W. Fields, in order: CDR3 DNA, CDR3 protein, clone size, CDR3 length, V gene, D gene, J gene. A D gene is named only where the DNA matches it firmly. Clone size appears in some rows only: once, few, many, or a class for an expanded clone.

DNA: TGCGCCAGCAGCCAAGTACGGGCGGGGGGGTACAGCACAGATACGCAGTATTTT
CDR3: CASSQVRAGGYSTDTQYF
size: NA
length: 18
V: TRBV4-1
D: TRBD2
J: TRBJ2-3

DNA: TGTGCCACCAGCAGAGAGGACAGGGTTAGGTTGGCTTTCTTT
CDR3: CATSREDRVRLAFF
size: NA
length: 14
V: TRBV15
D: TRBD1
J: TRBJ1-1

DNA: TGCGCCAGCAGCTTGGGGACTAGCGGCCCCTACGAGCAGTACTTC
CDR3: CASSLGTSGPYEQYF
size: NA
length: 15
V: TRBV5-1
D: TRBD2
J: TRBJ2-7

DNA: TGTGCCAGCAGTGAACGGGGGTTGAACACTGAAGCTTTCTTT
CDR3: CASSERGLNTEAFF
size: NA
length: 14
V: TRBV6-1
D: NA
J: TRBJ1-1

DNA: TGTGCCAGCAGCAAAAGGCGGGCCACCTACGAGCAGTACTTC
CDR3: CASSKRRATYEQYF
size: few
length: 14
V: TRBV21-1
D: NA
J: TRBJ2-7

DNA: TGTGCCAGCAGCTCTCGGACAGGGGTTTTTGGCACTGAAGCTTTCTTT
CDR3: CASSSRTGVFGTEAFF
size: NA
length: 16
V: TRBV11-1
D: TRBD1
J: TRBJ1-1

DNA: TGTGCCAGCACCAAGCCGGGACTAGCGACAGATACGCAGTATTTT
CDR3: CASTKPGLATDTQYF
size: NA
length: 15
V: TRBV6-1
D: TRBD2
J: TRBJ2-3

DNA: TGCGCCAGCAGCTTGGCGGGTGAGGATGGCTACACCTTC
CDR3: CASSLAGEDGYTF
size: NA
length: 13
V: TRBV5-1
D: NA
J: TRBJ1-2

DNA: TGCGCCAGCAGCTTGGGAACCGACAGGGCCGGGGGCTACACCTTC
CDR3: CASSLGTDRAGGYTF
size: NA
length: 15
V: TRBV5-1
D: TRBD1
J: TRBJ1-2

DNA: TGTGCCAGCAGTGGAAAATTACAGGAAAACTATGGCTACACCTTC
CDR3: CASSGKLQENYGYTF
size: once
length: 15
V: TRBV2
D: NA
J: TRBJ1-2

DNA: TGTTCCAGCAGCCCTTATACCGGGGAGCTGTTTTTT
CDR3: CSSSPYTGELFF
size: NA
length: 12
V: TRBV7-9
D: NA
J: TRBJ2-2

DNA: TGTGCCAGCAGCATTGTCAACAATGAGCAGTTCTTC
CDR3: CASSIVNNEQFF
size: NA
length: 12
V: TRBV9
D: NA
J: TRBJ2-1

DNA: TGTGCCAGCAGTTACTCTAGGGACAGGTTGTATGAGCAGTACTTC
CDR3: CASSYSRDRLYEQYF
size: NA
length: 15
V: TRBV6-5
D: TRBD1
J: TRBJ2-7

DNA: TGCGCCAGCAGCTTGGTGAGCGGCCTAGCCAAAAACATTCAGTACTTC
CDR3: CASSLVSGLAKNIQYF
size: NA
length: 16
V: TRBV5-1
D: NA
J: TRBJ2-4

DNA: TGTGCCACCTTTCCGCAGGGGACCAACTACGAGCAGTACTTC
CDR3: CATFPQGTNYEQYF
size: NA
length: 14
V: TRBV7-9
D: NA
J: TRBJ2-7

DNA: TGTGCCAGCAGTGAATACAGGGAGACTGAAGCTTTCTTT
CDR3: CASSEYRETEAFF
size: NA
length: 13
V: TRBV2
D: NA
J: TRBJ1-1

DNA: TGTGCCAGCAGCCCCTTGGACAGTCAAGAGACCCAGTACTTC
CDR3: CASSPLDSQETQYF
size: NA
length: 14
V: TRBV7-9
D: NA
J: TRBJ2-5

DNA: TGTGCCTGGAACCCGGACAGGGCGAGTCAGCCCCAGCATTTT
CDR3: CAWNPDRASQPQHF
size: NA
length: 14
V: TRBV30
D: TRBD1
J: TRBJ1-5

DNA: TGTGCCAGCCGACTAGCGGGGGCAGACGAGCAGTACTTC
CDR3: CASRLAGADEQYF
size: few
length: 13
V: TRBV10-3
D: TRBD2
J: TRBJ2-7

DNA: TGTGCCTGGAGTGTACAAGGACAGGGGGCGCGACAAGAGACCCAGTACTTC
CDR3: CAWSVQGQGARQETQYF
size: NA
length: 17
V: TRBV30
D: TRBD1
J: TRBJ2-5

DNA: TGTGCCAGTAGTAAGGGAGGAACCTACGAGCAGTACTTC
CDR3: CASSKGGTYEQYF
size: NA
length: 13
V: TRBV19
D: NA
J: TRBJ2-7

DNA: TGTGCCAGTAACCGGGGCAGGCGGGACTCCTACAATGAGCAGTTCTTC
CDR3: CASNRGRRDSYNEQFF
size: NA
length: 16
V: TRBV19
D: NA
J: TRBJ2-1

DNA: TGCGCCAGCAGCTTGGACCGGGACAGATCCTACGAGCAGTACTTC
CDR3: CASSLDRDRSYEQYF
size: NA
length: 15
V: TRBV5-1
D: TRBD1
J: TRBJ2-7

DNA: TGTGCCAGCAGCCAAGTCAGAGCGGGGGGAAGTGAGACCCAGTACTTC
CDR3: CASSQVRAGGSETQYF
size: NA
length: 16
V: TRBV4-2
D: TRBD2
J: TRBJ2-5

DNA: TGTGCCAGCAGTGCTAGCGGGAGCGACGAGCAGTACTTC
CDR3: CASSASGSDEQYF
size: once
length: 13
V: TRBV7-8
D: TRBD2
J: TRBJ2-7

DNA: TGCGCCAGCAGCTTGGAGCACGAGCAGTACTTC
CDR3: CASSLEHEQYF
size: NA
length: 11
V: TRBV5-1
D: NA
J: TRBJ2-7

DNA: TGTGCCAGCACCCTACAGGCCTATAGCAATCAGCCCCAGCATTTT
CDR3: CASTLQAYSNQPQHF
size: few
length: 15
V: TRBV5-6
D: NA
J: TRBJ1-5

DNA: TGCGCCAGCAGCCAAGAGGAGACTGCACTTTATGGCTACACCTTC
CDR3: CASSQEETALYGYTF
size: once
length: 15
V: TRBV4-1
D: NA
J: TRBJ1-2

DNA: TGTGCCAGCAGTGAGAGAGGTTCTGGAAACACCATATATTTT
CDR3: CASSERGSGNTIYF
size: NA
length: 14
V: TRBV6-1
D: NA
J: TRBJ1-3

DNA: TGCGCCAGCAGCTCGGGACAGGGGGATTCACCCCTCCACTTT
CDR3: CASSSGQGDSPLHF
size: NA
length: 14
V: TRBV4-1
D: TRBD1
J: TRBJ1-6

DNA: TGCAGCGTTGCAGGGGCGGAGACCCAGTACTTC
CDR3: CSVAGAETQYF
size: NA
length: 11
V: TRBV29-1
D: NA
J: TRBJ2-5

DNA: TGCAGCCCGGGACAGGGGGGAGGCTACACCTTC
CDR3: CSPGQGGGYTF
size: NA
length: 11
V: TRBV20-1
D: TRBD1
J: TRBJ1-2

DNA: TGTGCCAGCAGTTCGGCACAGGGTGCGGCCTATGGCTACACCTTC
CDR3: CASSSAQGAAYGYTF
size: NA
length: 15
V: TRBV28
D: NA
J: TRBJ1-2

DNA: TGTGCCAGCAGCTCCATCAGGGGGAGTGTAGAGAACACTGAAGCTTTCTTT
CDR3: CASSSIRGSVENTEAFF
size: NA
length: 17
V: TRBV7-8
D: TRBD1
J: TRBJ1-1

DNA: TGTGCCAGCAGCTTCGGATCCGGGACTAGCGTCACAGATACGCAGTATTTT
CDR3: CASSFGSGTSVTDTQYF
size: NA
length: 17
V: TRBV7-6
D: TRBD2
J: TRBJ2-3

DNA: TGTGCCAGCAGTGAAGAGGGGGCGGAACAGCCCCAGCATTTT
CDR3: CASSEEGAEQPQHF
size: NA
length: 14
V: TRBV2
D: TRBD1
J: TRBJ1-5

DNA: TGTGCCAGCAGAGGGACAGGGAAAACCTACGAGCAGTACTTC
CDR3: CASRGTGKTYEQYF
size: NA
length: 14
V: TRBV7-8
D: TRBD1
J: TRBJ2-7

DNA: TGCGCCAGCAGTCTTATACGGGACAGCCTCTCCTACGAGCAGTACTTC
CDR3: CASSLIRDSLSYEQYF
size: NA
length: 16
V: TRBV5-1
D: TRBD1
J: TRBJ2-7

DNA: TGTGCCAGCAGCTCTCGGACAGGTCTGGGGCACACTGAAGCTTTCTTT
CDR3: CASSSRTGLGHTEAFF
size: NA
length: 16
V: TRBV7-2
D: TRBD1
J: TRBJ1-1

DNA: TGTGCCAGCAGTTTAGGTAGGGGGAGTCTGGGCAATCAGCCCCAGCATTTT
CDR3: CASSLGRGSLGNQPQHF
size: NA
length: 17
V: TRBV28
D: NA
J: TRBJ1-5

DNA: TGTGCCAGCACCGCTAGCGGGCCTTCGTCCTACGAGCAGTACTTC
CDR3: CASTASGPSSYEQYF
size: NA
length: 15
V: TRBV6-5
D: TRBD2
J: TRBJ2-7

DNA: TGTGCCAGCAGCTTAGGTCGTGGGGCGGCTAACTATGGCTACACCTTC
CDR3: CASSLGRGAANYGYTF
size: NA
length: 16
V: TRBV13
D: NA
J: TRBJ1-2

DNA: TGTGCCAGCAGCCCCGGGACTAACTACAATGAGCAGTTCTTC
CDR3: CASSPGTNYNEQFF
size: NA
length: 14
V: TRBV6-5
D: TRBD2
J: TRBJ2-1

DNA: TGTGCCAGCAGCTTAGGGTTAAACTCTGGAAACACCATATATTTT
CDR3: CASSLGLNSGNTIYF
size: NA
length: 15
V: TRBV13
D: NA
J: TRBJ1-3

DNA: TGTGCCACTCAGAGAGGAGAAGAGACCCAGTACTTC
CDR3: CATQRGEETQYF
size: NA
length: 12
V: TRBV2
D: NA
J: TRBJ2-5

DNA: TGTGCCAGCAGCCCCGGAGGGGGCATGCCTTACGAGCAGTACTTC
CDR3: CASSPGGGMPYEQYF
size: NA
length: 15
V: TRBV7-3
D: NA
J: TRBJ2-7

DNA: TGTGCCAGCAGTTTAGCGGGGGGGCACACAGATACGCAGTATTTT
CDR3: CASSLAGGHTDTQYF
size: NA
length: 15
V: TRBV27
D: TRBD2
J: TRBJ2-3

DNA: TGTGCCAGCAGCTTTCCCAGCAGGGGGGCATACGAGCAGTACTTC
CDR3: CASSFPSRGAYEQYF
size: few
length: 15
V: TRBV5-6
D: NA
J: TRBJ2-7

DNA: TGTGCCATCAGTGAGTCTACAGGGATCTACGAGCAGTACTTC
CDR3: CAISESTGIYEQYF
size: NA
length: 14
V: TRBV10-3
D: NA
J: TRBJ2-7

DNA: TGTGCCAGCAGTTTGGGCAGGGGGTCATATGGCTACACCTTC
CDR3: CASSLGRGSYGYTF
size: NA
length: 14
V: TRBV28
D: TRBD1
J: TRBJ1-2

DNA: TGTGCCAGCAGCCCCTCGTTGAACACTGAAGCTTTCTTT
CDR3: CASSPSLNTEAFF
size: NA
length: 13
V: TRBV7-3
D: NA
J: TRBJ1-1

DNA: TGTGCCAGTAGCATCTATCCGGGACAGGAGTATGGCTACACCTTC
CDR3: CASSIYPGQEYGYTF
size: NA
length: 15
V: TRBV19
D: TRBD1
J: TRBJ1-2

DNA: TGTGCCAGCAGCCAAAATCTCAAAGGACAGGGGTTCAATGAGCAGTTCTTC
CDR3: CASSQNLKGQGFNEQFF
size: few
length: 17
V: TRBV7-9
D: TRBD1
J: TRBJ2-1

DNA: TGTGCCAGCAGTGAAGCTGGGGGGGCCGGAGGAAACACCATATATTTT
CDR3: CASSEAGGAGGNTIYF
size: few
length: 16
V: TRBV6-1
D: NA
J: TRBJ1-3